The 11 T cell receptor beta chains below all came from one sample that was sequenced in a study of T-cell memory formation after mild COVID-19. TCRdb re-analysed the 5' RACE reads in MiXCR, keeping a single row per CDR3 protein. The repertoire holds around 220,000 distinct CDR3 sequences, about 15% seen once, with 3% to 4.5% in the top ten. The sample consisted of PBMCs or a T cell subset sorted from them (not recorded which). The receptor set was obtained from a man aged 18-30 years who had mild COVID-19 (a few samples of this study predate the infection). Cell type and time point are not known.

This clonotype has only a few counts. This sequence joins TRBV7-9 and TRBJ2-3, with a weak D call TRBD2 (6 bases). Trimming took off 5 bases at V and 4 bases at J, with 16 bases between the two ends. This CDR3 spans 15 amino acids. Germline V CDR1 and CDR2: SEHNR, FQNEAQ (reference sequence). The CDR3 reads CASSPPAGVADTQYF. In DNA form, the CDR3 reads TGTGCCAGCAGCCCTCCAGCGGGTGTCGCAGATACGCAGTATTTT.

Turning to this clonotype: Compared with germline, one end of the junction differs, possibly owing to a read error. The chain has TRBV7-2 and TRBJ1-2; D uncertain. The CDR3 length is 15 residues. CDR1 is SGHTA and CDR2 is FQGNSA in the germline V gene. The CDR3 DNA follows: TGTCCCAGCAGCTTAGCCGGAACCCCAGGCCATGGCTACACCTTC. Amino acids: CPSSLAGTPGHGYTF.

J is TRBJ2-1 and V is TRBV6-1; TRBD2 matches 7 bases. J lost 1 base, V lost 3 bases, and 9 bases had no gene match. The CDR3 extends over 17 amino acids. Per germline, CDR1 MNHNS and CDR2 SASEGT. CDR3 sequence: CASSDTVGGGSYNEQFF. In DNA form, the CDR3 reads TGTGCCAGCAGTGATACGGTTGGCGGGGGTTCCTACAATGAGCAGTTCTTC.

The sample holds a few counts of this clonotype. The chain combines TRBV18 with TRBJ2-1; tentatively, D is TRBD1 (6 bases). The CDR3 contains 15 residues. The germline V and J ends were trimmed by 2 bases and 8 bases, with 16 bases remaining between them. From germline, CDR1 is KGHSH and CDR2 LQKENI. The CDR3 bases are TGTGCCAGCTCACCAGAGACCACTTACAGGGATGAGCAGTTCTTC. It codes for CASSPETTYRDEQFF.

The rearrangement joins TRBV7-2 to TRBJ1-1; TRBD1 is a possible D gene (5 bases). This CDR3 has 14 residues. Germline loops: CDR1 SGHTA, CDR2 FQGNSA. The ends were cut back, 2 bases at V and 1 base at J, with 8 bases in the middle. The CDR3 DNA follows: TGTGCCAGCAGCTTATACAGGACGAACACTGAAGCTTTCTTT. This encodes CASSLYRTNTEAFF.

This sequence joins TRBV28 and TRBJ1-6; the D gene is possibly TRBD1 (5 bases). The V end lost 5 bases, the J end lost 6 bases, and 20 bases lay between the germline ends. The CDR3 length is 17 residues. Germline CDR1 MDHEN, CDR2 SYDVKM. This CDR3 is CASSSQGRALVNSPLHF. CDR3 bases: TGTGCCAGCAGTAGCCAGGGCCGGGCCCTGGTTAATTCACCCCTCCACTTT.

The rearrangement links TRBV12-3 or TRBV12-4 to TRBJ2-1, with D possibly matching TRBD2 (5 bases). The V and J ends lost 6 bases and 4 bases respectively, with 13 bases between them. The CDR3 totals 14 residues. CDR3 residues: CASSLFGSYNEQFF. The CDR3, as DNA: TGTGCCAGCAGCCTATTTGGGAGTTACAATGAGCAGTTCTTC.

V usage is TRBV4-1 and J usage is TRBJ2-4; D gene ambiguous. This CDR3 spans 15 amino acids. V shed 1 base and J shed 1 base, with 8 bases lying between them. In germline, CDR1 is MGHRA, CDR2 YSYEKL. This chain's CDR3 is CASSQVYVAKNIQYF. The CDR3 DNA reads as TGCGCCAGCAGCCAAGTATACGTGGCCAAAAACATTCAGTACTTC.

This clonotype was counted between two and nine times. The chain uses TRBV7-3 and TRBJ1-1; 7 nucleotides match TRBD1. From germline, CDR1 is SGHTA and CDR2 FQGTGA. This CDR3 is built from 14 residues. Trimming cost V 4 bases and J 1 base; bases outside gene matches: 3. CDR3 sequence: CASSYGTENTEAFF. For the CDR3, the DNA is TGTGCCAGCAGCTACGGGACAGAGAACACTGAAGCTTTCTTT. The full variable domain, rest sourced from reference TRBV7-3 and TRBJ1-1, is GAGVSQTPSNKVTEKGKYVELRCDPISGHTALYWYRQSLGQGPEFLIYFQGTGAADDSGLPNDRFFAVRPEGSVSTLKIQRTERGDSAVYLCASSYGTENTEAFFGQGTRLTVV.

This chain links TRBV7-2 with TRBJ1-2, with a tentative D call TRBD1 (5 bases). This CDR3 region has 14 residues. Trimming removed 3 bases from V and 4 bases from J, with 12 bases in between. CDR1 SGHTA and CDR2 FQGNSA come from the germline V gene. CDR3 loop: CASSLSRVGYGYTF. CDR3 DNA sequence: TGTGCCAGCAGCTTGAGCAGGGTAGGCTATGGCTACACCTTC.

This chain joins TRBV5-1 and TRBJ2-1; 13 nucleotides line up with TRBD2. V dropped 3 bases and J dropped 8; count of bases not matched to a gene: 5. The germline CDR1 and CDR2 sequences are SGHRS and YFSETQ. The CDR3 runs to 15 residues. For the CDR3, the DNA is TGCGCCAGCAGCTCACTAGCGGGGGGGCACGATGAGCAGTTCTTC. Translating gives CASSSLAGGHDEQFF.